The 13 T cell receptor beta chains below were found in one sample sequenced in a study of Graves' ophthalmopathy and Graves' hyperthyroidism. RNA transcripts provided the template for amplifying TCR beta CDR3 regions. The authors performed first-round RT-PCR with HTBI primers and then a second-round multiplex PCR. One entry per CDR3 protein results from TCRdb running MiXCR on the multiplex PCR reads. This table holds approximately 460,000 distinct CDR3 sequences, around an eighth found once. The sample comprised blood. The receptors were sampled from a woman in her twenties or thirties with Graves' ophthalmopathy.

The rearrangement uses TRBV28 and TRBJ2-5, with TRBD1 identical over 8 bases. This CDR3 region has 15 residues. Germline V gene data show CDR1 as MDHEN and CDR2 as SYDVKM. V lost 3 bases to trimming and J lost 9 bases; unmatched junction nucleotides: 12. The CDR3 is CASSFTGQEWGPQYF. Here the CDR3 DNA reads TGTGCCAGCAGTTTTACGGGACAGGAGTGGGGGCCCCAGTACTTC.

The V and J genes are TRBV6-2 or TRBV6-3 and TRBJ1-5; 7 positions match TRBD1. V lost 5 bases, J lost 3 bases, and 4 bases stayed unmatched. Germline CDR1 MNHEY, CDR2 SVGEGT. The CDR3 sequence is 14 residues long. In nucleotides, the CDR3 is TGTGCCAGCAGTGGGACAGTCAACAATCAGCCCCAGCATTTT. It is translated as CASSGTVNNQPQHF.

At least ten counts were recorded for this clonotype. The chain combines TRBV6-5 with TRBJ1-2; 7 positions agree with TRBD1. Germline CDR1 MNHEY, CDR2 SVGAGI. The CDR3 sequence is 13 residues long. The junction had 4 bases not matched to a gene; V was cut back by 4 bases and J by 5 bases. CDR3 loop: CASSWTGEYGYTF. CDR3 bases: TGTGCCAGCAGTTGGACAGGAGAATATGGCTACACCTTC.

This clonotype was observed at least ten times. The chain is built from TRBV12-3 or TRBV12-4 and TRBJ1-1; unclear D gene. V was trimmed by 2 bases and J by 0 bases, leaving 10 bases between them. This CDR3 has 15 residues. The CDR3 coding sequence is TGTGCCAGCAGTTTAAATGCCGGAATGAACACTGAAGCTTTCTTT. Its translation: CASSLNAGMNTEAFF.

The CDR3 sequence: CASRKDRSSYNSPLHF. DNA of the CDR3: TGTGCCAGCAGAAAGGACAGGAGCTCCTATAATTCACCCCTCCACTTT. V usage is TRBV28 and J usage is TRBJ1-6; the match to TRBD1 covers 7 bases. CDR1 MDHEN and CDR2 SYDVKM come from the germline V gene. V lost 6 bases to trimming and J lost 0 bases; unmatched junction nucleotides: 5. The CDR3 spans 16 residues. The complete variable domain, with remaining parts taken from reference TRBV28 and TRBJ1-6, reads DVKVTQSSRYLVKRTGEKVFLECVQDMDHENMFWYRQDPGLGLRLIYFSYDVKMKEKGDIPEGYSVSREKKERFSLILESASTNQTSMYLCASRKDRSSYNSPLHFGNGTRLTVT.

Ten or more counts support this clonotype. A clone one base away is much larger, so this may be a read error. This chain uses TRBV12-3 or TRBV12-4 with TRBJ1-1; D is perhaps TRBD1 (5 bases). This CDR3 comprises 15 residues. CDR3 bases: TGTGTCAGCAGTCCTGGGACGGCCATCAACACTGAAGCTTTCTTT. Translating it yields CVSSPGTAINTEAFF.

Remarks on this clonotype: This may stem from a read error, because a much larger clone lies one nucleotide away. The rearrangement joins TRBV5-1 to TRBJ2-5; no firm D call. This CDR3 region has 15 residues. From germline, CDR1 is SGHRS and CDR2 YFSETQ. The CDR3 loop is CASSLGPAGQGTQYF. CDR3 coding DNA: TGCGCCAGCAGCTTGGGCCCGGCAGGTCAAGGGACCCAGTACTTC.

Many counts were recorded for this clonotype. This chain joins TRBV28 and TRBJ2-5; the D gene is possibly TRBD2 (6 bases). The CDR3 has 15 amino acids. Germline-derived CDR1 and CDR2 are MDHEN and SYDVKM. The germline V and J ends were trimmed by 2 bases and 4 bases, with 14 bases remaining between them. DNA of the CDR3: TGTGCCAGCAGTTTAATCGCGGGAAGTCGAGAGACCCAGTACTTC. Encoded protein: CASSLIAGSRETQYF.

Notes on this clonotype: A read error may explain this, as a much larger clone is one base away. The rearrangement links TRBV11-1 to TRBJ1-2; no clear D. Per germline, CDR1 SGHAT and CDR2 FQDESV (reference sequence). This CDR3 has 16 residues. The CDR3 DNA sequence: TGTGCCAGCAGCCATCACCCGGCGGGAAAGGGCTATGGCTACATCTTC. Translated, it gives CASSHHPAGKGYGYIF.

This clonotype was observed many times. The chain joins TRBV12-3 or TRBV12-4 to TRBJ2-2, with a possible D match to TRBD1 (6 bases). The CDR3 is 15 amino acids. With 3 bases removed from V and 6 bases from J, the gap between germline ends came to 14 bases. CDR3 protein: CASSLVPKGAGELFF. For the CDR3, the DNA is TGTGCCAGCAGTTTGGTCCCCAAGGGGGCCGGGGAGCTGTTTTTT.

This clonotype occurred many times. The J gene is TRBJ2-7, the V gene TRBV13; unclear D gene. Germline CDR1 is PRHDT and CDR2 is FYEKMQ (reference sequence). The V end lost 3 bases, the J end lost 5 bases, and 5 bases lay between the germline ends. The CDR3 spans 11 residues. The CDR3 reads CASSFFHEQYF. The DNA for the CDR3 is TGTGCCAGCAGCTTCTTCCACGAGCAGTACTTC.

This clonotype was observed at least ten times. The genes are TRBV7-2 and TRBJ2-5; the match to TRBD2 covers 9 bases. Trimming took 4 bases from V and 1 from J; bases not matched to a gene: 7. This CDR3 is built from 16 residues. CDR1 SGHTA and CDR2 FQGNSA come from the germline V gene. CDR3 in amino acids: CASSWGRGGRQETQYF. CDR3 nucleotide sequence: TGTGCCAGCAGCTGGGGGCGGGGGGGCCGCCAAGAGACCCAGTACTTC.

This clonotype was observed at least ten times. The chain links TRBV25-1 to TRBJ2-7; 8 bases match TRBD1. Germline-derived CDR1 and CDR2 are MGHDK and SYGVNS. Losses at the gene ends were 0 bases for V and 6 bases for J; bases not matched to a gene: 10. The CDR3 totals 16 residues. The CDR3 DNA reads TGTGCCAGCAGTGAATATGGGAGGACAGGGTTTAGCGAGCAGTACTTC. Translation gives CASSEYGRTGFSEQYF.